This TCR beta chain was identified during a study of vaccination effects on CD4 cells after COVID-19. The overall study: It was a median of 72 days after the second dose that post-vaccine samples were obtained. General study results and limits: Vaccine- and infection-induced clones showed marked clonal contraction late following vaccination.

As regards this clone: Its antigen is unidentified.

CDR1 is SQVTM and CDR2 is ANQGSEA in the germline V gene. Deletions cut 2 bases from V and 2 bases from J, with 9 bases between. This CDR3 comprises 13 residues. Some clones are missing from TCRdb's copy, which holds only in-frame ones; the method was immunoSEQ multiplex PCR. The sample shows approximately 25,000 clones, roughly four fifths of them seen only once. Antigen-specific CD4+ T cells were expanded (with viral peptide pools) by the ViraFEST assay ahead of sequencing. Cultured cells yielded isolated CD4+ T cells after approximately nine days. Each participant was administered two doses of either the BNT162b2 or the mRNA-1273 vaccine. Testing of the vaccine recipients showed negative nucleocapsid antibodies and no prior SARS-CoV-2 infection.

This sample comprised CD4+ T cells from PBMCs cultured with HCoV-NL63 spike peptides, obtained after COVID-19 vaccination. V gene TRBV29-1 combines with J gene TRBJ2-5, with D possibly being TRBD1 (6 bases). This clonotype was obtained from a human donor who received a COVID-19 vaccine. Some clones in this sample may be carry-over from other donors' samples. The CDR3 sequence is CSVEWGPQETQYF. The DNA of the CDR3 is TGCAGCGTTGAATGGGGGCCTCAAGAGACCCAGTACTTC.